The sample holds many counts of the clone carrying this T cell receptor beta chain. The antigen remains undetermined. This record comes from a study of neurological immune-mediated disorders. Study conclusions and caveats: The study found the most TCR clonal expansion in HTLV-1-associated myelopathy and the least in multiple sclerosis, below healthy controls.

TCRdb re-called the 5' RACE reads with MiXCR, one entry per CDR3 protein. The sample shows 100,000 to 150,000 distinct CDR3 sequences, roughly 3.2% of them seen only once. This CDR3 has 14 amino acids. V was pared by 2 bases and J by 4 bases, with 11 bases between. Germline values: CDR1 KGHSY, CDR2 FQNENV. This TCR came from a woman aged 25 to 39 with multiple sclerosis. The specimen was PBMCs. The rearrangement joins TRBV16 to TRBJ1-2, with D maybe TRBD1 (6 bases). CDR3 amino acids: CASSQVTGVYGYTF. For the CDR3, the DNA is TGTGCCAGCAGCCAAGTGACAGGCGTCTATGGCTACACCTTC.